The sequence of this T cell receptor beta chain was determined in a study of tumor and adjacent non-tumor tissue in lung cancer. Across the whole study: Patients were aged roughly 30 to 76, about 10 men and a handful of women, stage I to III.

The library came from three nested PCR rounds adapted from ARM-PCR protocols. TCRdb called the multiplex PCR reads again in MiXCR, with one record for every CDR3 protein. The table lists fewer than 150,000 distinct CDR3 sequences, about 71% of them singletons. Overall study results and limits: Shorter survival was associated with higher TCR diversity in tumors.

Per germline, CDR1 GTSNPN and CDR2 SVGIG (reference sequence). The germline V and J ends were trimmed by 2 bases and 0 bases, with 7 bases remaining between them. CDR3 length: 13 amino acids. The sample holds one count of this clonotype. Its antigen is as yet unknown. This sample's RNA came from whole unsorted tissue. The TCR was taken from a man in his sixties with small cell lung cancer. The J gene is TRBJ1-1, the V gene TRBV30, with D unclear. The sample comprised lung tumor tissue. CDR3 bases: TGTGCCTGGAGTTTTGACATGAACACTGAAGCTTTCTTT. This translates into CAWSFDMNTEAFF.